The subject of this entry is one T cell receptor (beta chain). This sample is part of a study of blood T cell repertoires in COVID-19. Study background: Some COVID-19 samples were acute and others convalescent; all came from the United States, Italy and Spain. PBMCs, B-cell-depleted T cells, or T cells provided the cDNA or gDNA that made up the material.

V lost 3 bases, J lost 9 bases, and 1 base stayed unmatched. The CDR3 totals 12 residues. CDR1 is SGDLS, CDR2 YYNGEE, per germline. Per the original data handling: Nucleated cell counts were estimated from reference gene primer amplification. Only in-frame clones appear in the TCRdb table, and some are missing; sequencing was by immunoSEQ multiplex PCR. From that table come the V and J calls and clone size; the DNA was used to work out D and trimming. Altogether approximately 52,000 clones are present, about nine tenths being singletons, with the ten largest covering approximately 15%. The chain has TRBV9 and TRBJ2-1, with 9 bases lining up with TRBD1. The source of this sequence is a human donor with active COVID-19. The donor label of this sample is uncertain. The sample comprised peripheral blood. The CDR3: CASSATGGEQFF. Here the CDR3 DNA reads TGTGCCAGCAGCGCGACAGGGGGTGAGCAGTTCTTC.